The 4 T cell receptor beta chains below were found in one sample sequenced in a study of T cells after posttransplantation cyclophosphamide. This table comes from immunoSEQ multiplex PCR, and its TCRdb copy is limited to in-frame clones, with some not included. The sample shows tens of thousands of clones, no singletons; the ten largest hold roughly 5.8%. The sample taken for sequencing was PBMCs. The receptors stem from a man in his thirties or forties in good health and a related stem cell transplant donor.

This clone showed up many times. The chain employs TRBV5-5 and TRBJ2-3; 7 bases are shared with TRBD1. Germline lookup yields CDR1 SGHKS and CDR2 YYEKEE (reference sequence). With V trimmed by 4 bases and J by 0 bases, 5 bases remained unmatched. CDR3 size: 15 residues. The DNA of the CDR3 is TGTGCCAGCAGCCTCTCGGGACAGAGCACAGATACGCAGTATTTT. As protein: CASSLSGQSTDTQYF.

This clone came up many times. The gene calls are TRBV29-1 and TRBJ2-1, with 9 bases identical to TRBD2. Per the germline V gene, CDR1 is SQVTM and CDR2 is ANQGSEA. Trimming took 7 bases from V and 8 from J; bases not matched to a gene: 9. CDR3 length: 13 residues. Here the CDR3 reads CSAAGGSGYEQFF. The CDR3 region has the DNA TGCAGCGCCGCGGGGGGGTCCGGGTATGAGCAGTTCTTC.

This clone occurred a few times. The V call is TRBV6-5, the J call TRBJ2-5; 7 nucleotides line up with TRBD1. Trimming removed 7 bases from V and 5 bases from J; junction bases left unmatched: 10. The CDR3 covers 14 residues. Germline CDR1 and CDR2: MNHEY and SVGAGI. CDR3 in DNA: TGTGCCAGCAAATTTTACTCGGGACAGGAGACCCAGTACTTC. Translation: CASKFYSGQETQYF.

This clone was counted ten times or more. The chain joins TRBV14 to TRBJ2-2; a possible D gene is TRBD1 (6 bases). Germline CDR1 SGHDN, CDR2 FVKESK. V gave up 1 base and J gave up 3 bases, with 12 bases separating them. The CDR3 spans 16 residues. CDR3 sequence: CASSQVQGSYTGELFF. As DNA, the CDR3 is TGTGCCAGCAGCCAAGTTCAGGGGTCGTACACCGGGGAGCTGTTTTTT.